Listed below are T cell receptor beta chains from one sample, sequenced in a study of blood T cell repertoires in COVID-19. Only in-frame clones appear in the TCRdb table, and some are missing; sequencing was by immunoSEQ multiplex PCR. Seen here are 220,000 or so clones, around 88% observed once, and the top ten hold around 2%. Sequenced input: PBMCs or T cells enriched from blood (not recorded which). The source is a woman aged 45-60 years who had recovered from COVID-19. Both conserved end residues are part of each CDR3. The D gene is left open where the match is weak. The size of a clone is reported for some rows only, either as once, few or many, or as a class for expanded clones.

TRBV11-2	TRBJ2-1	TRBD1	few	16	TGTGCCAGCAGCTTCAGCGGGACAGGGGGCTTCAATGAGCAGTTCTTC	CASSFSGTGGFNEQFF
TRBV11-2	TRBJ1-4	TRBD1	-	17	TGTGCCAGCAGCTTATGGACAGGTGGAAAATGGGTTGAAAAACTGTTTTTT	CASSLWTGGKWVEKLFF
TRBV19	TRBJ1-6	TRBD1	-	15	TGTGCCAGTAGTATAGGACAGGGTATAGCTTCACCCCTCCACTTT	CASSIGQGIASPLHF
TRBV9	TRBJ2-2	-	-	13	TGTGCCAGCAGCCCATCGAACACCGGGGAGCTGTTTTTT	CASSPSNTGELFF
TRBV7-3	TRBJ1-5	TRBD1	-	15	TGTGCCAGCAGCTACCCCGTGACAGGGGACGTGCCCCAGCATTTT	CASSYPVTGDVPQHF
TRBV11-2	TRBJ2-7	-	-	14	TGTGCCAGCAGCCGCGACAGGTTGACCGGGGAGCAGTACTTC	CASSRDRLTGEQYF
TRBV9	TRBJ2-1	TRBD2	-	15	TGTGCCAGCAGCTGGGCGGGAGGAAGGTACAATGAGCAGTTCTTC	CASSWAGGRYNEQFF
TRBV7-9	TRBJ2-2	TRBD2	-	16	TGTGCCAGCAGCTCATCGAAGACTAGCGGGAGGAGGGAGCTGTTTTTT	CASSSSKTSGRRELFF
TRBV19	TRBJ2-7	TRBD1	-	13	TGTGCCAGTAAGGGGACAGGGCAGTACGAGCAGTACTTC	CASKGTGQYEQYF
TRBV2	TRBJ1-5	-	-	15	TGTGCCAGCACTCCAGCGGGGCCGGGCAATCAGCCCCAGCATTTT	CASTPAGPGNQPQHF
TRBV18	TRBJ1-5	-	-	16	TGTGCCAGCTCACCCGCAGGTCTGGGGCAGGCGCGGCCCCAGCATTTT	CASSPAGLGQARPQHF
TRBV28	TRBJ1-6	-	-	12	TGTGCCATCAAGGGGCCTAATTCACCCCTCCACTTT	CAIKGPNSPLHF
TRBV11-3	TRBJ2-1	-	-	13	TGTGCCAGCAGCTTAGCCTCCCTCGAGGAGCAGTTCTTC	CASSLASLEEQFF
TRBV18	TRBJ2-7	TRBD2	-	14	TGTGCCAGCTCACCACCGGGCGGGAGTCCCGAGCAGTACTTC	CASSPPGGSPEQYF
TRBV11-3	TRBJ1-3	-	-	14	TGTGCCAGCAGCCCGGGACTCTCTGGAAACACCATATATTTT	CASSPGLSGNTIYF
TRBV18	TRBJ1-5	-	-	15	TGTGCCAGCTCACCAGTGGCCGCTCGGGATCAGCCCCAGCATTTT	CASSPVAARDQPQHF
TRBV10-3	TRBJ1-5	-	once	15	TGTGCCATCAGTGAGGTCCCCTATAGCAATCAGCCCCAGCATTTT	CAISEVPYSNQPQHF
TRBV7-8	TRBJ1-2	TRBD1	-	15	TGTGCCAGCAGCTTAGGTTACACAGGGGACTATGGCTACACCTTC	CASSLGYTGDYGYTF
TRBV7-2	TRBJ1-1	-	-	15	TGTGCCAGCAGCCCCCGCCAGGGGTTCGACACTGAAGCTTTCTTT	CASSPRQGFDTEAFF
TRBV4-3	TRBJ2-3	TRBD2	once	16	TGCGCCAGCAGCCAAGATCTCCAAGCGGGGGTCTATACGCAGTATTTT	CASSQDLQAGVYTQYF
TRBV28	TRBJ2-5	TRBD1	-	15	TGTGCCAGCAGTTCCCCAAGACCGGGACAGCGGTGCCAGTACTTC	CASSSPRPGQRCQYF
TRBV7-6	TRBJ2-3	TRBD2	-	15	TGTGCCAGCAGCCTTAGCGGGGGGGGTAGAGATACGCAGTATTTT	CASSLSGGGRDTQYF
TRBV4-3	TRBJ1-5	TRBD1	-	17	TGCGCCAGCAGCCAAGACCGGACAGGGGTTAGCAATCAGCCCCAGCATTTT	CASSQDRTGVSNQPQHF
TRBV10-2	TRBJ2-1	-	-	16	TGCGCCAGCAGTGATTCGCTAGTACACTCCTACAATGAGCAGTTCTTC	CASSDSLVHSYNEQFF
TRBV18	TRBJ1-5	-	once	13	TGTGCCAGCTCCCCCCAGGGGAAGGAGCCCCAGCATTTT	CASSPQGKEPQHF
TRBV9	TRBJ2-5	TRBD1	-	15	TGTGCCAGCAGCCTCGGGACAGGGGACTTAGAGACCCAGTACTTC	CASSLGTGDLETQYF
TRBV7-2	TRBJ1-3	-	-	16	TGTGCCAGCACTGGCCGGGTCTCTCTCTCTGGAAACACCATATATTTT	CASTGRVSLSGNTIYF
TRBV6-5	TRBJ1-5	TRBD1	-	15	TGTGCCAGCAGTTCACTACAGGGGATAGGTCAGCCCCAGCATTTT	CASSSLQGIGQPQHF
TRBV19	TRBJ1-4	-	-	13	TGTGCCAGTAAGGTGGGGCCTAATGAAAAACTGTTTTTT	CASKVGPNEKLFF
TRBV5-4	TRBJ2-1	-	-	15	TGTGCCTCCAGGCCCGGAGGGGTGTCCTACAATGAGCAGTTCTTC	CASRPGGVSYNEQFF
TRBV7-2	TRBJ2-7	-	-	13	TGTGCCAGCAGCTTAGCAGGCCCGGGCGAGCAGTACTTC	CASSLAGPGEQYF
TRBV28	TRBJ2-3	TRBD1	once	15	TGTGCCAGCAGTATCTACGGGACAGGCACAGATACGCAGTATTTT	CASSIYGTGTDTQYF
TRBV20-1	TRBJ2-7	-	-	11	TGCAGTGCTTGGGGCGGATACGAGCAGTACTTC	CSAWGGYEQYF
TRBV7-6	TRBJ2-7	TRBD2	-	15	TGTGCCAGCAGCTTAAGGGGCGGGGGGAACTACGAGCAGTACTTC	CASSLRGGGNYEQYF
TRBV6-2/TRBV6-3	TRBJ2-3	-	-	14	TGTGCCAGCAGTCCGGCAGGGGGGATAGATACGCAGTATTTT	CASSPAGGIDTQYF
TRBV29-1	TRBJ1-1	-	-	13	TGCAGCGTGGGACGGGTGGGGGGCACTGAAGCTTTCTTT	CSVGRVGGTEAFF
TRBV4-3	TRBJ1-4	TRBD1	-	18	TGCGCCAGCAGCCACCAATGGGGACAGGGAAAGGGCAATGAAAAACTGTTTTTT	CASSHQWGQGKGNEKLFF
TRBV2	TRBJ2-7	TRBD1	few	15	TGTGCCAGCAGTCGTAATTCCGGGACAGGGGGCGAGCAGTACTTC	CASSRNSGTGGEQYF